The 5 T cell receptor beta chains in this list originate from one sample, sequenced in a study of CD8 T cells in ankylosing spondylitis. TCRdb re-called the 5' RACE reads through MiXCR, storing one row per CDR3 protein. The repertoire consists of some 220,000 distinct CDR3 sequences, with 10% to 13% occurring once and the leading ten covering 2% to 3%. The sequenced material came from blood, either unsorted or a sorted T cell fraction (not recorded which). These receptor sequences come from a male donor with ankylosing spondylitis or in good health (not recorded which).

This clonotype appeared many times. The chain carries TRBV25-1 and TRBJ2-5; D might be TRBD1 or TRBD2, each matching 5 bases. The V and J ends lost 4 bases and 4 bases respectively, with 16 bases between them. CDR1 is MGHDK, CDR2 SYGVNS, per germline. This CDR3 is 15 amino acids long. The CDR3 DNA follows: TGTGCCAGCAGTGCTCCGGGACCCGGGGCAGAGACCCAGTACTTC. Translating it yields CASSAPGPGAETQYF.

This clonotype was observed a few times. The rearrangement joins TRBV3-1 to TRBJ2-3, with D possibly TRBD2 on 5 matching bases. V lost 0 bases, J lost 3 bases, and 10 bases lay in between. CDR3 length: 15 amino acids. The germline CDR1 and CDR2 sequences are LGHDT and YNNKEL (reference sequence). DNA of the CDR3: TGTGCCAGCAGCCAAGATGGACTGAGGACAGATACGCAGTATTTT. The encoded protein is CASSQDGLRTDTQYF.

CDR3 nucleotides: TGTGCCAGCAGCTTAGTTGGGACTAGCATCGATGAGCAGTTCTTC. It specifies CASSLVGTSIDEQFF. The V and J genes are TRBV11-3 and TRBJ2-1; TRBD2 agrees at 9 bases. Germline values: CDR1 SGHNT, CDR2 YENEEA. This CDR3 is 15 amino acids long. The junction had 6 bases not matched to a gene; V was cut back by 1 base and J by 8 bases.

There are many counts of this clonotype. The chain is built from TRBV7-2 and TRBJ2-3, with 8 bases matching TRBD1. Germline CDR1 is SGHTA and CDR2 is FQGNSA. V gave up 2 bases and J gave up 5 bases; unmatched junction bases: 6. CDR3 length: 15 amino acids. Here the CDR3 reads CASSLQGQGIDTQYF. The DNA for the CDR3 is TGTGCCAGCAGCTTACAAGGACAGGGTATAGATACGCAGTATTTT.

With regard to this clonotype: The junction and the germline gene differ at one end; a read error may be behind it. The rearrangement links TRBV2 to TRBJ2-1, with D unclear. Germline CDR1 SNHLY, CDR2 FYNNEI. CDR3 length: 12 residues. CDR3 nucleotide sequence: TGTGCCAGCAGCGAAGGTTGGATGCGGCAGTTCTTC. This gives the protein CASSEGWMRQFF.